This TCR beta chain derives from a study of blood T cells in healthy people across ages. General study results and limits: A roughly linear fall in TCR beta diversity per million T cells was seen with increasing age.

Germline V gene data show CDR1 as KGHDR and CDR2 as SFDVKD. The CDR3 covers 15 residues. The ends lost 3 bases at V and 2 bases at J; junction bases unmatched: 3. Together with a sample-barcoded 5' primer, a J-beta primer mix was included in a second PCR lasting about 7 to 11 cycles. TCRdb re-called the 5' RACE reads through MiXCR, storing one row per CDR3 protein. The table has about 730,000 distinct CDR3 sequences, around 40% seen once; the top ten hold approximately 22%. Notes on this clonotype: The antigen is not known.

The V gene is TRBV24-1, the J gene TRBJ2-1; 7 bases match TRBD1. The sample consisted of blood. The TCR sequence derives from a woman in her sixties in good health. CDR3 DNA sequence: TGTGCCACCAGTGATCCCGGGACAGCCTACAATGAGCAGTTCTTC. Translation: CATSDPGTAYNEQFF.